Each of the 26 T cell receptor beta chains below was sequenced from the same sample in a study of blood T cell repertoires in COVID-19. Profiled with immunoSEQ multiplex PCR; TCRdb holds only in-frame clones, not every one. The table includes fewer than 300,000 clones, approximately 90% detected once. Sequences were obtained from peripheral blood. These TCRs come from a woman aged 45-60 years with COVID-19, enrolled during active disease.

V and J are TRBV19 and TRBJ2-6, with D maybe TRBD2 (6 bases). V was pared by 5 bases and J by 0 bases, with 17 bases between. Looked up from germline, CDR1 is LNHDA and CDR2 is SQIVND (reference sequence). The CDR3 covers 18 residues. CDR3 protein: CASSDPRDSTSGANVLTF. The CDR3 coding sequence is TGTGCCAGTAGTGACCCTCGGGACTCGACCTCTGGGGCCAACGTCCTGACTTTC.

The chain employs TRBV27 and TRBJ1-1, with TRBD1 as a possible D gene (5 bases). This CDR3 has 13 residues. The germline V and J ends were trimmed by 5 bases and 3 bases, with 10 bases remaining between them. Looked up from germline, CDR1 is MNHEY and CDR2 is SMNVEV (reference sequence). This CDR3 is CASSPDSYTEAFF. The CDR3 DNA is TGTGCCAGCAGTCCCGACAGCTACACTGAAGCTTTCTTT.

The rearrangement uses TRBV30 and TRBJ1-6; weak D call: TRBD1 (5 bases). The CDR3 loop spans 13 amino acids. Germline loops: CDR1 GTSNPN, CDR2 SVGIG (reference sequence). V lost 4 bases and J lost 5, with 9 bases in between. The CDR3 reads CAWKLRDNSPLHF. The CDR3 nucleotides are TGTGCCTGGAAGCTCAGGGATAATTCACCCCTCCACTTT. Together with reference TRBV30 and TRBJ1-6, the CDR3 gives the full variable domain: SQTIHQWPATLVQPVGSPLSLECTVEGTSNPNLYWYRQAAGRGLQLLFYSVGIGQISSEVPQNLSASRPQDRQFILSSKKLLLSDSGFYLCAWKLRDNSPLHFGNGTRLTVT.

On this clone: The sample has other DNA sequences that encode this CDR3 too. The chain recombines TRBV18 with TRBJ1-1, with D perhaps TRBD1 (5 bases). Trimming took 2 bases from V and 4 from J, leaving 5 bases between them. The CDR3 totals 12 residues. Germline values: CDR1 KGHSH, CDR2 LQKENI. CDR3: CASSPGATEAFF. Written as DNA, the CDR3 is TGTGCCAGCTCACCAGGGGCCACTGAAGCTTTCTTT.

The CDR3 here is CASSSDRQETQYF. DNA for the CDR3: TGTGCCAGCAGCTCCGACAGACAAGAGACCCAGTACTTC. The rearrangement links TRBV5-6 to TRBJ2-5, with D maybe TRBD1 (5 bases). CDR3 length equals 13 residues. V lost 3 bases, J lost 2 bases, and 8 bases lay in between. Germline V CDR1 and CDR2: SGHDT, YYEEEE.

The gene calls are TRBV5-4 and TRBJ2-3, with D maybe TRBD2 (6 bases). The CDR3 loop spans 17 amino acids. V shed 3 bases and J shed 7 bases, with 24 bases lying between them. Germline V gene data show CDR1 as SGHNT and CDR2 as YYREEE (reference sequence). The CDR3 DNA is TGTGCCAGCAGCTCATCAAGTGCGGGGCCTAGCCTGAATACGCAGTATTTT. As protein: CASSSSSAGPSLNTQYF. Together with reference TRBV5-4 and TRBJ2-3, the CDR3 gives the full variable domain: ETGVTQSPTHLIKTRGQQVTLRCSSQSGHNTVSWYQQALGQGPQFIFQYYREEENGRGNFPPRFSGLQFPNYSSELNVNALELDDSALYLCASSSSSAGPSLNTQYFGPGTRLTVL.

J is TRBJ1-2 and V is TRBV19; D gene uncertain. The CDR3 extends over 14 amino acids. V was pared by 6 bases and J by 0 bases, with 11 bases between. The germline V gene encodes CDR1 LNHDA and CDR2 SQIVND (reference sequence). The CDR3 is CASRTVGANYGYTF. CDR3 DNA: TGTGCCAGTAGGACTGTAGGTGCTAACTATGGCTACACCTTC. The full variable domain, with the rest looked up from reference TRBV19 and TRBJ1-2, is DGGITQSPKYLFRKEGQNVTLSCEQNLNHDAMYWYRQDPGQGLRLIYYSQIVNDFQKGDIAEGYSVSREKKESFPLTVTSAQKNPTAFYLCASRTVGANYGYTFGSGTRLTVV.

The CDR3 protein is CASSSRGGVADTQYF. In DNA, the CDR3 is TGTGCCAGCAGCTCCCGAGGGGGAGTTGCAGATACGCAGTATTTT. V usage is TRBV11-3 and J usage is TRBJ2-3, with a weak D call TRBD1 (6 bases). CDR3 length: 15 residues. The V end lost 4 bases, the J end lost 4 bases, and 15 bases lay between the germline ends. The germline gives CDR1 SGHNT, CDR2 YENEEA. Filled out from reference TRBV11-3 and TRBJ2-3, the complete variable domain reads EAGVVQSPRYKIIEKKQPVAFWCNPISGHNTLYWYLQNLGQGPELLIRYENEEAVDDSQLPKDRFSAERLKGVDSTLKIQPAELGDSAVYLCASSSRGGVADTQYFGPGTRLTVL.

This chain links TRBV15 with TRBJ2-3, with 9 nucleotides matching TRBD2. The V gene end was trimmed by 2 bases and the J gene end by 2 bases; junction bases not matched to a gene: 2. Germline lookup yields CDR1 LNHNV and CDR2 YYDKDF (reference sequence). This CDR3 contains 15 residues. CDR3 nucleotides: TGTGCCACCAGCAGAAGACTAGCGGTCACAGATACGCAGTATTTT. Its protein product is CATSRRLAVTDTQYF.

This sequence joins TRBV6-4 and TRBJ2-7; 12 bases line up with TRBD2. V gave up 7 bases and J gave up 1 base; unmatched junction bases: 11. The CDR3 spans 17 residues. Germline CDR1 and CDR2: MRHNA and SNTAGT. CDR3 sequence reads: CASIDRTSGEGSYEQYF. CDR3 coding DNA: TGTGCCAGCATCGACCGGACTAGCGGGGAAGGGTCCTACGAGCAGTACTTC.

The chain has TRBV27 and TRBJ2-1, with D possibly matching TRBD2 (6 bases). Looked up from germline, CDR1 is MNHEY and CDR2 is SMNVEV (reference sequence). This CDR3 is built from 16 residues. Trimming took 3 bases from V and 6 from J, leaving 18 bases between them. In DNA, the CDR3 is TGTGCCAGCAGTTTGTTAGAGGGAGGAAAGGGCAATGAGCAGTTCTTC. This encodes CASSLLEGGKGNEQFF.

The CDR3 is CASSLGGPAGDTQYF. In DNA, the CDR3 is TGTGCCAGCAGCCTAGGGGGGCCCGCCGGAGATACGCAGTATTTT. The gene calls are TRBV7-9 and TRBJ2-3; tentatively, D is TRBD1 or TRBD2 (6 bases each). Trimming removed 5 bases at V and 5 bases at J, with 17 bases between. Germline lookup yields CDR1 SEHNR and CDR2 FQNEAQ (reference sequence). This CDR3 has 15 residues.

The rearrangement uses TRBV4-1 and TRBJ2-2; possible D gene TRBD2, 6 bases. The CDR3 extends over 14 amino acids. Trimming shortened V by 3 bases and J by 4 bases, and 9 bases separated the two germline ends. Looked up from germline, CDR1 is MGHRA and CDR2 is YSYEKL. The CDR3 nucleotides are TGCGCCAGCAGCCAGCCGACTAGCACCGGGGAGCTGTTTTTT. This sequence encodes CASSQPTSTGELFF.

The table lists this clone with a count of one. The chain combines TRBV5-1 with TRBJ1-1; D is ambiguous. Germline CDR1 SGHRS, CDR2 YFSETQ. This CDR3 has 14 residues. Trimming took off 2 bases at V and 0 bases at J, with 8 bases between the two ends. The CDR3 sequence: CASSLGVVNTEAFF. Here the CDR3 DNA reads TGCGCCAGCAGCTTAGGAGTAGTGAACACTGAAGCTTTCTTT.

The table lists this clone with a few counts. The chain uses TRBV2 and TRBJ1-1, with D tentatively TRBD1 (5 bases). Germline lookup yields CDR1 SNHLY and CDR2 FYNNEI. The V end was cut by 4 bases, the J end by 1 base, with 13 bases between. The CDR3 loop spans 15 amino acids. In nucleotides, the CDR3 is TGTGCCAGCAGTGTCTTCGCGGGGGGGAACACTGAAGCTTTCTTT. Protein: CASSVFAGGNTEAFF. Full variable domain (remainder filled in from reference TRBV2 and TRBJ1-1): EPEVTQTPSHQVTQMGQEVILRCVPISNHLYFYWYRQILGQKVEFLVSFYNNEISEKSEIFDDQFSVERPDGSNFTLKIRSTKLEDSAMYFCASSVFAGGNTEAFFGQGTRLTVV.

The chain couples TRBV12-3 or TRBV12-4 to TRBJ1-5; D not resolved. This CDR3 contains 13 residues. V lost 0 bases, J lost 9 bases, and 9 bases lay in between. CDR3 DNA sequence: TGTGCCAGCAGTTTAGCCAAATCACTGCCCCAGCATTTT. It translates to CASSLAKSLPQHF.

The chain couples TRBV27 to TRBJ2-7, with TRBD1 matching over 10 bases. Per the germline V gene, CDR1 is MNHEY and CDR2 is SMNVEV (reference sequence). The CDR3 is 14 residues long. V was pared by 5 bases and J by 2 bases, with 3 bases of the junction left unmatched. CDR3 nucleotide sequence: TGTGCCAGCAGTGCCGGGACAGGGGCCTACGAGCAGTACTTC. It is translated as CASSAGTGAYEQYF.

Only one count was recorded for this clone. The V and J genes are TRBV19 and TRBJ1-4; 7 bases fit TRBD1. Germline lookup yields CDR1 LNHDA and CDR2 SQIVND (reference sequence). After removal of 4 bases from V and 5 bases from J, the junction contained 7 bases not matched to a gene. CDR3 length: 15 amino acids. CDR3 loop: CASSTGDSHNEKLFF. The CDR3 DNA reads TGTGCCAGTAGTACCGGGGACAGCCACAATGAAAAACTGTTTTTT.

J is TRBJ1-5 and V is TRBV2; a possible D gene is TRBD1 (6 bases). The CDR3 runs to 15 residues. The V gene's germline CDR1 is SNHLY and CDR2 FYNNEI. V was shortened by 3 bases and J by 0 bases, with 9 bases between the two germline ends. CDR3 sequence: CASSDGDTSNQPQHF. Here the CDR3 DNA reads TGTGCCAGCAGTGATGGGGACACTAGCAATCAGCCCCAGCATTTT.

This clone was seen more than once but under ten times. The chain carries TRBV5-6 and TRBJ2-7, with a weak D call TRBD2 (5 bases). V was cut by 6 bases and J by 6 bases, with 16 bases left in between. The CDR3 covers 13 residues. Germline loops: CDR1 SGHDT, CDR2 YYEEEE. In nucleotides, the CDR3 is TGTGCCAGCACCTGGCCGGGGAGCCGCGAGCAGTACTTC. Translated, it gives CASTWPGSREQYF.

This rearrangement joins TRBV9 to TRBJ1-2; D is unresolved. This CDR3 has 14 residues. The germline V gene encodes CDR1 SGDLS and CDR2 YYNGEE. Between the trimmed V and J ends, which lost 4 bases and 4 bases, there was a span of 14 bases. In DNA form, the CDR3 reads TGTGCCAGCAGCCCTTCTAGCATCTCCTATGGCTACACCTTC. Protein product: CASSPSSISYGYTF.

The V call is TRBV27, the J call TRBJ1-1; 9 bases are shared with TRBD1. V trimming: 6 bases; J trimming: 5 bases; junction bases outside the gene matches: 4. The length of the CDR3 is 13 residues. Per germline, CDR1 MNHEY and CDR2 SMNVEV (reference sequence). The CDR3 here is CASRDRGGTEAFF. The CDR3 region has the DNA TGTGCCAGCAGGGACAGGGGCGGTACTGAAGCTTTCTTT.

This chain connects TRBV5-1 to TRBJ2-2, with TRBD1 identical over 9 bases. CDR3 size: 15 residues. CDR1 and CDR2 from the germline V gene are SGHRS and YFSETQ. Trimming cost V 2 bases and J 3 bases; bases outside gene matches: 2. The CDR3 bases are TGCGCCAGCAGCTTCCGGACAGGGGACACCGGGGAGCTGTTTTTT. Its translation is CASSFRTGDTGELFF.

The CDR3 reads CASSLDQKGLADIYEQYF. The CDR3 nucleotides read TGTGCCAGCAGCTTAGATCAGAAGGGTCTAGCGGATATCTACGAGCAGTACTTC. The chain links TRBV11-3 to TRBJ2-7; 7 bases align to TRBD2. With V trimmed by 0 bases and J by 3 bases, 14 bases remained unmatched. CDR1 SGHNT and CDR2 YENEEA come from the germline V gene. The CDR3 is made up of 18 amino acids.

This chain connects TRBV2 to TRBJ1-1; TRBD1 agrees at 12 bases. The germline CDR1 and CDR2 sequences are SNHLY and FYNNEI. The CDR3 sequence is 16 residues long. V was clipped by 4 bases and J by 2 bases; unmatched bases: 5. Written as DNA, the CDR3 is TGTGCCAGCAGTGGGGGACAGGGGGCTTATAACACTGAAGCTTTCTTT. This translates into CASSGGQGAYNTEAFF.

This clone was counted once. One end of the junction is discordant with germline, which a read error may explain. V usage is TRBV29-1 and J usage is TRBJ2-1, with D possibly being TRBD1 (6 bases). The CDR3 consists of 8 residues. Germline V gene data show CDR1 as SQVTM and CDR2 as ANQGSEA. The CDR3 region is CSTGLGVF. The CDR3 region has the DNA TGCAGCACAGGGTTAGGGGTCTTC.